These T cell receptor beta chains were read from a single sample in a study of blood T cell repertoires in COVID-19. Assay used: immunoSEQ multiplex PCR; TCRdb lists only in-frame clones, some missing. The data hold approximately 120,000 clones, with approximately 89% observed a single time. Sequenced sample: peripheral blood. The receptors stem from a human donor in a cohort sampled during active COVID-19. The CDR3 runs from the conserved cysteine through the conserved F or W. The D gene is left open where the match is weak. Size values are once, few and many counts, or a class for expanded clones, and some rows have none.

clone_size	v_call	j_call	d_call	cdr3_aa	cdr3_nt
-	TRBV10-2	TRBJ2-5	-	CASTPGLLQETQYF	TGCGCCAGCACGCCGGGACTCTTACAAGAGACCCAGTACTTC
-	TRBV6-1	TRBJ2-1	-	CASSEARNGGRPYNEQFF	TGTGCCAGCAGTGAAGCGCGAAACGGGGGGCGTCCTTACAATGAGCAGTTCTTC
few	TRBV29-1	TRBJ2-2	TRBD2	CSVSSGRATGELFF	TGCAGCGTATCAAGCGGGAGGGCCACCGGGGAGCTGTTTTTT
-	TRBV5-1	TRBJ1-2	-	CASSLVLGEGYGYTF	TGCGCCAGCAGCTTGGTGTTGGGCGAGGGCTATGGCTACACCTTC
-	TRBV5-1	TRBJ1-1	-	CASSSPGSEAFF	TGCGCCAGCAGCTCACCGGGGTCTGAAGCTTTCTTT
-	TRBV9	TRBJ2-3	TRBD1	CASSSGTGELHTQYF	TGTGCCAGCAGCTCAGGGACAGGGGAGCTTCATACGCAGTATTTT
many	TRBV12-5	TRBJ2-1	-	CASGSPTEPYNEQFF	TGTGCTAGTGGTTCACCGACAGAGCCCTACAATGAGCAGTTCTTC
-	TRBV13	TRBJ1-2	TRBD1	CASSVPLGQGGGYTF	TGTGCCAGCAGCGTCCCATTAGGACAGGGGGGTGGCTACACCTTC
-	TRBV12-3/TRBV12-4	TRBJ1-6	TRBD1	CASSLKGAVLHF	TGTGCCAGCAGTTTAAAGGGGGCAGTCCTCCACTTT
-	TRBV18	TRBJ1-4	TRBD1	CASSPPIWGQQNEKLFF	TGTGCCAGCTCACCACCGATTTGGGGACAGCAGAATGAAAAACTGTTTTTT
-	TRBV5-6	TRBJ1-1	TRBD1	CASSSPRTGFTEAFF	TGTGCCAGCAGCTCCCCTAGGACAGGGTTCACTGAAGCTTTCTTT
-	TRBV9	TRBJ1-1	-	CASSVRPGTEAFF	TGTGCCAGCAGCGTACGGCCGGGCACTGAAGCTTTCTTT
-	TRBV6-4	TRBJ2-6	TRBD1	CASRPPGGTGSSGANVLTF	TGTGCCAGCAGACCCCCCGGGGGGACAGGGAGCTCTGGGGCCAACGTCCTGACTTTC
-	TRBV7-3	TRBJ2-3	TRBD2	CASSPTGGQADTQYF	TGTGCCAGCAGCCCTACGGGGGGGCAGGCAGATACGCAGTATTTT
-	TRBV4-3	TRBJ2-5	-	CASSQGVIGRGETQYF	TGCGCCAGCAGCCAAGGGGTGATAGGGAGAGGAGAGACCCAGTACTTC
-	TRBV30	TRBJ1-1	TRBD1	CAWENRGRGTEAFF	TGTGCCTGGGAAAACAGGGGGCGAGGCACTGAAGCTTTCTTT
-	TRBV14	TRBJ2-5	TRBD2	CASSLAGVETQYF	TGTGCCAGCAGTCTAGCGGGGGTAGAGACCCAGTACTTC
few	TRBV6-5	TRBJ1-3	-	CASSHDMAGNTIYF	TGTGCCAGCAGTCATGACATGGCTGGAAACACCATATATTTT
-	TRBV6-6	TRBJ2-5	-	CASSYSPGYETQYF	TGTGCCAGCAGTTACTCTCCAGGGTACGAGACCCAGTACTTC
-	TRBV7-2	TRBJ2-2	-	CASATVVGSGELFF	TGTGCCTCAGCGACAGTAGTGGGTTCCGGGGAGCTGTTTTTT
-	TRBV5-1	TRBJ1-1	-	CASSLGQMNTEAFF	TGCGCCAGCAGCTTGGGACAGATGAACACTGAAGCTTTCTTT
-	TRBV30	TRBJ1-1	-	CAGSSGQGTTEAFF	TGTGCCGGATCCTCGGGGCAGGGGACCACTGAAGCTTTCTTT
-	TRBV27	TRBJ2-1	TRBD1	CASSPRVYRGINEQFF	TGTGCCAGCAGTCCCAGGGTCTACAGGGGGATAAATGAGCAGTTCTTC
once	TRBV5-1	TRBJ2-1	TRBD1	CASSLLGPGQVNNEQFF	TGCGCCAGCAGCTTGTTGGGACCGGGACAGGTAAACAATGAGCAGTTCTTC
once	TRBV18	TRBJ2-5	-	CASSPPSGQETQYF	TGTGCCAGCTCACCACCGAGCGGCCAAGAGACCCAGTACTTC
-	TRBV27	TRBJ2-1	TRBD2	CASSLRREGRGEQFF	TGTGCCAGCAGTTTGAGGCGGGAGGGCCGGGGTGAGCAGTTCTTC
-	TRBV6-5	TRBJ2-3	TRBD1	CASSSYGIDRADTQYF	TGTGCCAGCAGTTCTTATGGGATAGACAGGGCGGATACGCAGTATTTT
-	TRBV10-1	TRBJ2-5	-	CASSVNNDSPQYF	TGCGCCAGCAGTGTAAATAACGACTCGCCCCAGTACTTC
few	TRBV11-1	TRBJ2-7	-	CASSLAHAGNYEQYF	TGTGCCAGCAGCTTAGCTCACGCAGGTAACTACGAGCAGTACTTC
-	TRBV6-1	TRBJ2-1	TRBD2	CASSEASGLAGEQFF	TGTGCCAGCAGTGAAGCCTCGGGACTAGCGGGTGAGCAGTTCTTC
-	TRBV15	TRBJ2-1	TRBD2	CATSQGLTLTHNEQFF	TGTGCCACCAGCCAGGGACTAACCTTAACCCACAATGAGCAGTTCTTC
-	TRBV7-2	TRBJ2-1	-	CASSLPLFAGRYNEQFF	TGTGCCAGCAGCTTACCCCTCTTTGCGGGAAGATACAATGAGCAGTTCTTC
-	TRBV5-6	TRBJ2-5	TRBD1	CASSRARQGQPYDETQYF	TGTGCCAGCAGCCGGGCGCGACAGGGGCAGCCATACGACGAGACCCAGTACTTC
few	TRBV25-1	TRBJ2-3	TRBD2	CASSGRDWRGNTQYF	TGTGCCAGTTCCGGCCGGGACTGGCGGGGGAATACGCAGTATTTT
-	TRBV4-3	TRBJ2-3	TRBD2	CASSQVLAGTDTQYF	TGCGCCAGCAGCCAAGTTCTAGCGGGCACAGATACGCAGTATTTT
-	TRBV29-1	TRBJ2-3	TRBD1	CSVAKTGGETDTQYF	TGCAGCGTTGCTAAGACAGGGGGAGAAACAGATACGCAGTATTTT
few	TRBV29-1	TRBJ2-5	-	CSGGRIGETQYF	TGCAGCGGGGGGCGGATCGGGGAGACCCAGTACTTC
-	TRBV7-6	TRBJ2-5	TRBD2	CASSLQTSGGRRETQYF	TGTGCCAGCAGCTTACAGACTAGCGGGGGCAGAAGAGAGACCCAGTACTTC
few	TRBV7-8	TRBJ1-2	-	CASREVGAYGYTF	TGTGCCAGCAGGGAAGTTGGGGCCTATGGCTACACCTTC
-	TRBV7-2	TRBJ1-6	-	CASSLDFGTPLHF	TGTGCCAGCAGCTTAGATTTCGGGACACCCCTCCACTTT
-	TRBV20-1	TRBJ2-1	TRBD2	CSASSGTSGKIF	TGCAGTGCTAGTAGCGGGACTAGCGGGAAAATCTTC
-	TRBV6-6	TRBJ1-1	-	CASSYPQQGEAFF	TGTGCCAGCAGTTACCCTCAACAGGGCGAAGCTTTCTTT
-	TRBV21-1	TRBJ2-2	-	CASSNVSGELFF	TGTGCCAGCAGCAATGTATCCGGGGAGCTGTTTTTT
-	TRBV7-9	TRBJ2-5	-	CASSFRESGTQYF	TGTGCCAGCAGCTTTCGAGAATCGGGGACCCAGTACTTC
-	TRBV10-2	TRBJ1-6	TRBD1	CASRMGQGGSPLHF	TGCGCCAGCAGGATGGGACAGGGTGGTTCACCCCTCCACTTT
-	TRBV11-2	TRBJ2-7	TRBD1	CASRDYRGQGNLYEQYF	TGTGCCAGCAGGGACTATCGGGGACAGGGGAACCTCTACGAGCAGTACTTC
-	TRBV7-2	TRBJ2-3	-	CASSYNTDTQYF	TGTGCCAGCAGCTATAACACAGATACGCAGTATTTT
medium-sized	TRBV18	TRBJ2-3	TRBD2	CASSPERGDPRDTQYF	TGTGCCAGCTCACCGGAGCGGGGGGACCCACGGGATACGCAGTATTTT
-	TRBV4-3	TRBJ2-1	TRBD2	CASSHPRLAGSYNEQFF	TGCGCCAGCAGCCACCCAAGGCTAGCGGGCTCCTACAATGAGCAGTTCTTC
-	TRBV7-2	TRBJ1-5	TRBD1	CASSLFSTGTGNQPQHF	TGTGCCAGCAGCTTATTTTCCACCGGGACAGGGAATCAGCCCCAGCATTTT
-	TRBV4-3	TRBJ2-7	TRBD2	CASSQKNIASGGIPYEQYF	TGCGCCAGCAGCCAGAAAAATATAGCTAGCGGGGGAATCCCCTACGAGCAGTACTTC
-	TRBV10-3	TRBJ1-1	TRBD1	CAISESQGQGNTEAFF	TGTGCCATCAGTGAGTCACAAGGACAGGGTAACACTGAAGCTTTCTTT